The rows below give T cell receptor beta chains drawn from one sample of a study of blood T cell repertoires in COVID-19. Libraries were prepared by immunoSEQ multiplex PCR; TCRdb keeps only in-frame clonotypes and omits some of them. The sample records around 130,000 clones, approximately 85% being singletons. The sequenced sample was peripheral blood. Every receptor here comes from a woman of 80 years or more with acute or convalescent COVID-19. CDR3s leave out the opening cysteine and the closing phenylalanine or tryptophan. The order of the fields is J gene, V gene, clone size, CDR3 protein. Size is stated for part of the rows, as once, few or many counts, or as a class when the clone is expanded.

J: TRBJ1-1
V: TRBV13
size: once
CDR3: ASSLGLFWGLFDTEAF

J: TRBJ1-2
V: TRBV30
size: -
CDR3: AFDPGDIGYT

J: TRBJ2-1
V: TRBV11-2
size: -
CDR3: ASSSVRTSGRTRVHEQF

J: TRBJ1-2
V: TRBV28
size: -
CDR3: ASSSFSRRAGRHGYT

J: TRBJ1-1
V: TRBV28
size: -
CDR3: ASSSPHLLIQGLNTEAF

J: TRBJ1-2
V: TRBV3-1/TRBV3-2
size: -
CDR3: ASSNTGTGLNYGYT

J: TRBJ1-5
V: TRBV6-6
size: -
CDR3: ASSYWTGILNQPQH

J: TRBJ2-7
V: TRBV7-8
size: -
CDR3: ASLRGGSSSEQY

J: TRBJ2-3
V: TRBV5-4
size: -
CDR3: ASSSPSSTDTQY

J: TRBJ2-5
V: TRBV5-1
size: once
CDR3: ASSLVLTGRQETQY

J: TRBJ2-7
V: TRBV18
size: once
CDR3: ASSRLGQQTYEQY

J: TRBJ1-1
V: TRBV28
size: -
CDR3: ASRRDREYNTEAF

J: TRBJ2-3
V: TRBV6-2/TRBV6-3
size: -
CDR3: ASSYFDGPGDTQY

J: TRBJ2-3
V: TRBV5-1
size: -
CDR3: ASSLAQQGAGDTQY

J: TRBJ1-6
V: TRBV18
size: -
CDR3: ASSPYRDMESPLH

J: TRBJ1-3
V: TRBV28
size: -
CDR3: ASGTGRGGNTIY

J: TRBJ1-1
V: TRBV6-5
size: -
CDR3: ASRAYRGPTEAF

J: TRBJ1-2
V: TRBV19
size: -
CDR3: ASSPGRVYGYT

J: TRBJ2-7
V: TRBV27
size: -
CDR3: ASSSTRYYEQY

J: TRBJ2-3
V: TRBV18
size: -
CDR3: ASSRLAGVEDSSTDTQY

J: TRBJ2-1
V: TRBV7-9
size: few
CDR3: AGTRVTGLF

J: TRBJ1-3
V: TRBV30
size: -
CDR3: AWSGDSPVNTIY

J: TRBJ1-1
V: TRBV7-2
size: -
CDR3: ASSLGPGFEAF

J: TRBJ1-2
V: TRBV3-1/TRBV3-2
size: few
CDR3: ASSHNLRDNYGYT

J: TRBJ1-1
V: TRBV19
size: -
CDR3: ASRQGFTEAF

J: TRBJ2-7
V: TRBV5-1
size: -
CDR3: ASIPEPGAGYEQY

J: TRBJ2-7
V: TRBV4-2
size: -
CDR3: ASSQDGEGQLEQY

J: TRBJ2-1
V: TRBV24-1
size: -
CDR3: ATSAPSGGDQDNEQF

J: TRBJ1-4
V: TRBV19
size: -
CDR3: ASSKGQHEKLF

J: TRBJ2-7
V: TRBV2
size: once
CDR3: ASSETEAYEQY

J: TRBJ1-2
V: TRBV11-2
size: -
CDR3: ASSLGAGHYGYT

J: TRBJ1-5
V: TRBV6-1
size: -
CDR3: ASSEEVQGYSNQPQH

J: TRBJ1-1
V: TRBV6-5
size: -
CDR3: ASSPLPGVTEAF

J: TRBJ2-2
V: TRBV6-2/TRBV6-3
size: once
CDR3: ASSYSGLRNTGELF

J: TRBJ2-6
V: TRBV19
size: -
CDR3: ASSIRGEGANVLT

J: TRBJ2-3
V: TRBV11-2
size: -
CDR3: ASSSWTSGRTDTQY

J: TRBJ1-3
V: TRBV28
size: -
CDR3: ASSSGTGWH

J: TRBJ2-3
V: TRBV6-6
size: -
CDR3: ASSPTGGYWSDTQY

J: TRBJ2-3
V: TRBV18
size: many
CDR3: ASSPGLLSDTQY

J: TRBJ2-7
V: TRBV19
size: -
CDR3: ASRRQGEPPYEQY

J: TRBJ1-4
V: TRBV7-9
size: -
CDR3: ASSLAGGTGLHNEKLF

J: TRBJ1-6
V: TRBV29-1
size: -
CDR3: SARLGTANSPLH